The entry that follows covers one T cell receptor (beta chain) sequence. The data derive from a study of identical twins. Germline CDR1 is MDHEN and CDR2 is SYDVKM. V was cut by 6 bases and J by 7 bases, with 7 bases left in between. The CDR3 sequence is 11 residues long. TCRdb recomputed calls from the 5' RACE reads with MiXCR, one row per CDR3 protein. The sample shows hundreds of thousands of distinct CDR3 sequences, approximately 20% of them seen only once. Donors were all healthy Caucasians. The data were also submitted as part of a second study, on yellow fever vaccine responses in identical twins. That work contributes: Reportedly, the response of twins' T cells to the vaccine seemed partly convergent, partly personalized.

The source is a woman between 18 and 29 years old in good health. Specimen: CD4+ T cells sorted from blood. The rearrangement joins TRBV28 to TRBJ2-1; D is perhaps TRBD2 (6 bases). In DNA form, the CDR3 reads TGTGCCAGCAGGGGAGGAAATGAGCAGTTCTTC. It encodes CASRGGNEQFF. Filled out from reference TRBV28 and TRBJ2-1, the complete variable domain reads DVKVTQSSRYLVKRTGEKVFLECVQDMDHENMFWYRQDPGLGLRLIYFSYDVKMKEKGDIPEGYSVSREKKERFSLILESASTNQTSMYLCASRGGNEQFFGPGTRLTVL.